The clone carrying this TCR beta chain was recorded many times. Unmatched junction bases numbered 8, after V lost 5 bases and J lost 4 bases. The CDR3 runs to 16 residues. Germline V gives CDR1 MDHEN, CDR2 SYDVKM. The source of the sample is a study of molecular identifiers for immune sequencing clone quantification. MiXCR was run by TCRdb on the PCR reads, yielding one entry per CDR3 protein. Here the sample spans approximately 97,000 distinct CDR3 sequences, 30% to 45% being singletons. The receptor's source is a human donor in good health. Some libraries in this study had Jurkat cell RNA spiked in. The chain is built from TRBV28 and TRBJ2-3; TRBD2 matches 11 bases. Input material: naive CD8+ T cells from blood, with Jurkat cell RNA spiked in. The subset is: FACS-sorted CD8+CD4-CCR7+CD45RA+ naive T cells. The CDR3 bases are TGTGCCAGCAGTCACCCTAGCGGGAGGAGGGCAGATACGCAGTATTTT. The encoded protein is CASSHPSGRRADTQYF.